What follows describes a single T cell receptor beta chain. What it recognizes is unknown. The germline V gene encodes CDR1 PRHDT and CDR2 FYEKMQ (reference sequence). The CDR3 contains 18 residues. Trimming took 2 bases from V and 4 from J, leaving 23 bases between them. The data stem from a study of graft-versus-host responses after intestinal transplantation. Clones were sequenced by immunoSEQ multiplex PCR, and TCRdb holds only the in-frame ones, with some missing. The sample includes over 70,000 clones, around 83% of them seen just once. This TCR was recovered from a human donor who received an intestinal transplant. The material was unstimulated CD8+ T cells sorted from spleen or lymph node cells, obtained before intestinal transplant. This rearrangement joins TRBV13 to TRBJ1-2; the D is unclear. The CDR3 nucleotides are TGTGCCAGCAGCTTACTGACTGGGTCAGAAGATGCCCCCTATGGCTACACCTTC. Translating gives CASSLLTGSEDAPYGYTF.